This T cell receptor beta chain was recovered during a study of T-cell memory formation after mild COVID-19. This clonotype turned up a few times. What it binds is unknown. TCRdb reprocessed the 5' RACE reads with MiXCR, giving one entry per CDR3 protein. The repertoire holds approximately 250,000 distinct CDR3 sequences, with roughly 16% as singletons. Per germline, CDR1 MGHRA and CDR2 YSYEKL. The CDR3 is made up of 14 amino acids. With 5 bases removed from V and 7 bases from J, the gap between germline ends came to 17 bases. General observations from the study: While clones contracting from day 15 to 85 were balanced between CD4 and CD8, later expanders leaned CD4+.

The receptor was derived from a man aged 18 to 29 who had mild COVID-19 (a few samples of this study predate the infection). Cell type and time point are not known. The rearrangement joins TRBV4-1 to TRBJ1-1; TRBD1 is a possible D gene (6 bases). Sequencing was done on a sample of PBMCs or a T cell subset sorted from them (not recorded which). The DNA for the CDR3 is TGCGCCAGCAGCTATCGGGGGGGGCGCGGTGAAGCTTTCTTT. Its protein product is CASSYRGGRGEAFF.